Following are 24 T cell receptor beta chains from one sample sequenced in a study of breast tumors, draining lymph nodes, adjacent tissues (dated by TCRdb to the mid-2010s). The library relied on multiplex PCR. Data came from an Illumina HiSeq 2000. TCRdb ran its own pipeline on the public reads, namely fastp trimming at Q25 and MiXCR clone calling, and kept in-frame beta chains. Each CDR3 protein appears once, grouped with its most common genes and DNA. The sample table lists roughly 14,000 distinct CDR3 sequences, roughly 44% of them with a count of one. Together, the top ten hold over 25% of the sample. Sequencing was carried out using tumor-adjacent breast tissue. These TCRs come from a female donor with breast cancer. Some clones in this sample may be carry-over from other donors' samples.

This clonotype was seen more than once but under ten times. The junction shows a germline mismatch at one end, possibly a read error. The chain couples TRBV2 to TRBJ2-1; TRBD2 agrees at 10 bases. CDR1 SNHLY and CDR2 FYNNEI come from the germline V gene. The CDR3 runs to 15 residues. In DNA form, the CDR3 reads TGTGCCACCAGTGATGACCCTAGCGGGAGCAATGAGCAGTTCTTC. This sequence encodes CATSDDPSGSNEQFF. Full variable domain (rest looked up from reference TRBV2 and TRBJ2-1): EPEVTQTPSHQVTQMGQEVILRCVPISNHLYFYWYRQILGQKVEFLVSFYNNEISEKSEIFDDQFSVERPDGSNFTLKIRSTKLEDSAMYFCATSDDPSGSNEQFFGPGTRLTVL.

This clonotype was observed at least ten times. The chain carries TRBV12-3 or TRBV12-4 and TRBJ2-7, with TRBD1 identical over 7 bases. J was trimmed by 2 bases and V by 6 bases; bases with no gene match: 10. The CDR3 has 15 residues. CDR3 DNA: TGTGCCAGCAGCTCCGCCGGCGACAGGGCCTACGAGCAGTACTTC. Its translation is CASSSAGDRAYEQYF.

The sample holds many counts of this clonotype. The chain has TRBV30 and TRBJ2-3, with 10 bases matching TRBD2. CDR3 length: 13 amino acids. Germline CDR1 is GTSNPN and CDR2 is SVGIG (reference sequence). V lost 3 bases and J lost 10; bases outside the gene matches: 7. The CDR3 DNA reads as TGTGCCTGGAGCCCTAGCGGGGGTCTCCCGCAGTATTTT. Its translation is CAWSPSGGLPQYF.

The chain carries TRBV6-1 and TRBJ1-6; no clear D. Between the trimmed V and J ends, which lost 4 bases and 0 bases, there was a span of 10 bases. This CDR3 contains 16 residues. The germline CDR1 and CDR2 sequences are MNHNS and SASEGT. The CDR3 reads CASSGAQSSYNSPLHF. CDR3 sequence (DNA): TGTGCCAGCAGTGGGGCACAGAGCTCCTATAATTCACCCCTCCACTTT.

CDR3 nucleotide sequence: TGTGCCTGGAGAAGAAGACAGGGAAGTGGAAACACCATATATTTT. The encoded protein is CAWRRRQGSGNTIYF. This rearrangement joins TRBV30 to TRBJ1-3; the match to TRBD1 covers 7 bases. The CDR3 contains 15 residues. V lost 3 bases and J lost 3; bases outside the gene matches: 8. CDR1 GTSNPN and CDR2 SVGIG come from the germline V gene (reference sequence).

V and J are TRBV20-1 and TRBJ2-3; 8 bases are a match to TRBD2. This CDR3 comprises 14 residues. Germline CDR1 reads DFQATT; CDR2 reads SNEGSKA (reference sequence). The V segment lost 5 bases and the J segment 3 bases; nucleotides outside the gene matches: 7. The CDR3 spells CSAPGPGGTDTQYF. CDR3 in DNA: TGCAGTGCTCCGGGACCGGGGGGGACAGATACGCAGTATTTT.

The chain joins TRBV20-1 to TRBJ1-2; D not resolved. This CDR3 is 14 amino acids long. The V end was cut by 1 base, the J end by 8 bases, with 17 bases between. The germline gives CDR1 DFQATT, CDR2 SNEGSKA (reference sequence). As DNA, the CDR3 is TGCAGTGCTAGAGCATCGAGGCGGAGCTGGGGCTACACCTTC. It specifies CSARASRRSWGYTF.

A few counts support this clonotype. It may be a read error: a sequence one base away is much more abundant. The chain employs TRBV6-2 or TRBV6-3 and TRBJ1-5; no reliable D call. With 8 bases removed from V and 4 bases from J, the gap between germline ends came to 12 bases. This CDR3 region has 13 residues. CDR1 is MNHEY, CDR2 SVGEGT, per germline. The CDR3 here is CASGHVGNQPQHF. The DNA of the CDR3 is TGTGCCAGCGGTCACGTTGGGAATCAGCCCCAGCATTTT.

The V and J genes are TRBV7-9 and TRBJ2-1, with D possibly TRBD1 on 5 matching bases. Germline loops: CDR1 SEHNR, CDR2 FQNEAQ (reference sequence). The length of the CDR3 is 14 residues. Deletions cut 0 bases from V and 5 bases from J, with 8 bases between. CDR3 loop: CASSLADIDNEQFF. For the CDR3, the DNA is TGTGCCAGCAGCTTAGCGGACATAGACAATGAGCAGTTCTTC.

This chain joins TRBV5-1 and TRBJ2-7, with a tentative D call TRBD1 (6 bases). The V and J ends lost 0 bases and 3 bases respectively, with 13 bases between them. The CDR3 spans 15 residues. Germline lookup yields CDR1 SGHRS and CDR2 YFSETQ. In nucleotides, the CDR3 is TGCGCCAGCAGCTTGGCAGGTAGGGGGTACTACGAGCAGTACTTC. As protein: CASSLAGRGYYEQYF.

This rearrangement joins TRBV7-3 to TRBJ1-4; D call uncertain. Trimming left V 5 bases short and J 7 bases short, with 14 bases between. Germline lookup yields CDR1 SGHTA and CDR2 FQGTGA. This CDR3 is 14 amino acids long. For the CDR3, the DNA is TGTGCCAGCAGCCCGGACGGTAATTCTGAAAAACTGTTTTTT. It specifies CASSPDGNSEKLFF.

This clonotype has a count of ten or more. The chain joins TRBV28 to TRBJ2-5, with unresolved D. Germline V gene lookup returns CDR1 MDHEN and CDR2 SYDVKM. The CDR3 runs 12 residues. The V end was cut by 2 bases, the J end by 5 bases, with 6 bases between. The CDR3 DNA reads TGTGCCAGCAGTTTAATCGGGGAGACCCAGTACTTC. Encoded protein: CASSLIGETQYF.

This clonotype has more than one count but fewer than ten. The rearrangement links TRBV5-1 to TRBJ2-7, with 9 bases matching TRBD2. CDR1 is SGHRS, CDR2 YFSETQ, per germline. J gave up 1 base and V 5 bases, and 7 bases lay outside the gene matches. The CDR3 spans 15 residues. CDR3 amino acids: CASSPRTSASYEQYF. For the CDR3, the DNA is TGCGCCAGCAGTCCCCGGACTAGCGCGTCCTACGAGCAGTACTTC.

This clonotype was seen many times. This chain links TRBV5-1 with TRBJ2-3; D is undetermined. V shed 4 bases and J shed 2 bases, with 11 bases lying between them. This CDR3 has 14 amino acids. CDR1 and CDR2 (germline): SGHRS, YFSETQ. The CDR3 coding sequence is TGCGCCAGCAGCCCTAGGAAGGACACAGATACGCAGTATTTT. Protein sequence: CASSPRKDTDTQYF. Variable domain in full (rest from reference TRBV5-1 and TRBJ2-3): KAGVTQTPRYLIKTRGQQVTLSCSPISGHRSVSWYQQTPGQGLQFLFEYFSETQRNKGNFPGRFSGRQFSNSRSEMNVSTLELGDSALYLCASSPRKDTDTQYFGPGTRLTVL.

By share, this clonotype counts as medium-sized. This CDR3 is CASSLGGLGSPLHF. The CDR3 nucleotides are TGTGCCAGCAGCTTAGGGGGTCTGGGTTCACCCCTCCACTTT. The chain uses TRBV7-3 and TRBJ1-6; the D gene is possibly TRBD1 (5 bases). Germline CDR1 reads SGHTA; CDR2 reads FQGTGA. The V and J ends lost 2 bases and 9 bases respectively, with 11 bases between them. The CDR3 spans 14 residues.

This clonotype was seen ten or more times. CDR3 sequence: CATSRMGTSGRNEQFF. CDR3 coding DNA: TGTGCCACCAGCAGAATGGGGACTAGCGGGAGGAATGAGCAGTTCTTC. V and J are TRBV15 and TRBJ2-1, with TRBD2 matching 15 bases. Germline assignment: CDR1 LNHNV and CDR2 YYDKDF (reference sequence). V shed 2 bases, J shed 7 bases, and the junction held 3 bases outside the gene matches. The CDR3 has 16 amino acids.

The chain couples TRBV29-1 to TRBJ2-1; possibly TRBD2 for D (6 bases). Germline V gene lookup returns CDR1 SQVTM and CDR2 ANQGSEA. The CDR3 length is 12 residues. The germline V and J ends were trimmed by 7 bases and 9 bases, with 16 bases remaining between them. CDR3 residues: CSALRDSIEQFF. In DNA, the CDR3 is TGCAGCGCCCTCCGGGACTCGATTGAGCAGTTCTTC.

The chain is built from TRBV7-6 and TRBJ2-5; D is uncertain. From germline, CDR1 is SGHVS and CDR2 FNYEAQ. CDR3 length: 13 amino acids. The V end was cut by 1 base, the J end by 0 bases, with 3 bases between. This CDR3 reads CASSLGHQETQYF. In DNA form, the CDR3 reads TGTGCCAGCAGCTTAGGACACCAAGAGACCCAGTACTTC.

This clonotype has only a few counts. The J gene is TRBJ2-4, the V gene TRBV18; TRBD1 matches 9 bases. After removal of 5 bases from V and 8 bases from J, the junction contained 7 bases not matched to a gene. Germline CDR1 and CDR2: KGHSH and LQKENI. CDR3 size: 14 residues. The CDR3 coding sequence is TGTGCCAGCTCATACAGGGGGCCGGAGGACATTCAGTACTTC. Encoded protein: CASSYRGPEDIQYF.

Many counts were recorded for this clonotype. This rearrangement joins TRBV28 to TRBJ1-2; the D gene is possibly TRBD1 (6 bases). Trimming took 7 bases from V and 7 from J, leaving 19 bases between them. The CDR3 has 14 residues. The germline CDR1 and CDR2 sequences are MDHEN and SYDVKM. The CDR3 loop is CASTPQGILGGYTF. DNA of the CDR3: TGTGCCAGCACACCCCAGGGGATTCTAGGTGGCTACACCTTC.

This clonotype has a count of ten or more. Possible read error: a much larger clone is one base away. The CDR3 nucleotides read TGTGCCAGCAGCTTGTATCGGGCGGGCGAAATCCGGGAGACCCAGTACTTC. Translated: CASSLYRAGEIRETQYF. This chain joins TRBV5-4 and TRBJ2-5; D might be TRBD2 (5 bases). The V end was cut by 1 base, the J end by 5 bases, with 21 bases between. There are 17 residues in the CDR3. Germline V CDR1 and CDR2: SGHNT, YYREEE (reference sequence).

With respect to this clonotype: One junction end does not reproduce the germline sequence, and a read error may be involved. The V call is TRBV27, the J call TRBJ2-7; D unclear. The CDR3 runs to 13 residues. Germline CDR1 is MNHEY and CDR2 is SMNVEV (reference sequence). DNA for the CDR3: TGTGCCGGCAGTTTAGGCAGTTCCTACGGGCAGTACTTC. Its translation: CAGSLGSSYGQYF.

This clonotype appeared many times. The CDR3 DNA sequence: TGTGCCAGCAGCTCGGACAGGGGCTCTACCTATGGCTACACCTTC. Protein: CASSSDRGSTYGYTF. J is TRBJ1-2 and V is TRBV5-6; TRBD1 matches at 9 bases. The CDR3 length is 15 residues. The J segment lost 4 bases and the V segment lost 3 bases, leaving 7 bases of the junction unmatched. Germline assignment: CDR1 SGHDT and CDR2 YYEEEE.

The table lists this clonotype with a few counts. This chain uses TRBV4-1 with TRBJ2-1; maybe TRBD1 (6 bases). Germline V lookup: CDR1 MGHRA, CDR2 YSYEKL. This CDR3 region has 16 residues. Trimming pared 0 bases from V and 4 bases from J, leaving 13 bases between. DNA of the CDR3: TGCGCCAGCAGCCAAGATCAAGGGGGTTCGTACAATGAGCAGTTCTTC. Translation: CASSQDQGGSYNEQFF.